This T cell receptor beta chain emerged from a study of blood T cell repertoires in COVID-19 (dated by TCRdb to 2018 to 2021). Notes on the research overall: The collaborator samples originated in the United States, Italy and Spain and spanned the acute and convalescent phases of COVID-19. The material from the prospective study consisted of cDNA or gDNA derived from T cells, B-cell-depleted T cells, or PBMCs. The dataset comprised deeply sampled blood TCRbeta repertoires from subjects exposed to, actively infected with, or recovered from COVID-19. A freely available public database, intended as a resource for researchers studying the immune response to SARS-CoV-2, is where the repertoires were released. Samples were obtained from the ongoing ImmuneRACE study (first 160 participants) and from some 1,200 subjects provided by 6 global collaborators. Sample metadata almost always included a de-identified subject ID, COVID-19 status, age in years and sex. Where HLA class I and class II types were available, the types were taken from metadata supplied by the sample provider, not from assay-based typing. Broader findings and caveats from the paper: The quantity of clinical and demographic metadata differed by source and by participant and was supplied without curation.

Deletion took 0 bases off V and 0 bases off J, with a span of 7 bases between the germline ends. As encoded in the germline V gene, CDR1 is SGHRS while CDR2 is YFSETQ. Including cysteine and phenylalanine, the CDR3 has 14 amino acids. The kept DNA is CDR3 alone, 42 bases in frame from the first base. TCRbeta CDR3 regions were amplified from genomic DNA using the immunoSEQ Assay, a bias-controlled multiplex PCR. The study's processing was this. Within the assay, amplification of reference gene primers was used to estimate how many nucleated cells each sample contained. Sequence reads were collapsed and filtered to measure the absolute abundance of every unique TCRbeta CDR3 rearrangement. For each sample, productive Simpson clonality was calculated as the square root of Simpson's diversity index across productive rearrangements. As stored in TCRdb, this immuneACCESS dataset retains in-frame rearrangements with V and J assigned. A fraction of the clones does not appear; measured against another copy, unresolved V genes explain less than half of the discrepancy, and the remainder lacks a known reason. V and J calls and clone size are given by that table; D and trimming were obtained from the DNA. The sample has around 300,000 clones on record, more than 80% of them singletons. 2% to 3% of the sample is in the top ten clones.

A note on this clone: Its specific antigen is unknown. Base qualities were left out, and no much larger clone turns up one base away.

Enrolling through a virtual design, the prospective study's participants ranged in age from roughly 18 to 89 years and lived across around 25 United States geographic areas. In the prospective study, participants were assigned to cohorts based on the clinical history participants reported in a screening survey and a study questionnaire. For ImmuneRACE Cohort 3, a participant was defined as recovered based on two consecutive negative NP/OP PCR tests, clearance by a healthcare professional, or resolution of symptoms. Mobile phlebotomists in the prospective study collected whole blood, serum and a nasopharyngeal or oropharyngeal swab from every participant. Participants in the prospective study had the option to provide additional blood draws and questionnaires over a roughly 2-month period. Blood samples from the prospective study were shipped frozen or at room temperature prior to DNA extraction.

Rearrangement joined TRBV5-1 to TRBJ2-7, with an unclear D gene assignment. Sequences were obtained from PBMCs or T cells enriched from blood (not recorded which). The origin of this receptor is a woman between 18 and 29 years old who had recovered from COVID-19. The base sequence is TGCGCCAGCAGCTTGGCCCTTAGCTCCTACGAGCAGTACTTC. It is translated as CASSLALSSYEQYF. This CDR3, with the reference TRBV5-1 and TRBJ2-7 proteins standing in past its ends, gives the full variable domain KAGVTQTPRYLIKTRGQQVTLSCSPISGHRSVSWYQQTPGQGLQFLFEYFSETQRNKGNFPGRFSGRQFSNSRSEMNVSTLELGDSALYLCASSLALSSYEQYFGPGTRLTVT.